This entry lists 19 T cell receptor beta chains sequenced from one sample in a study of OX40 agonist ivuxolimab in advanced cancers. The assay was immunoSEQ multiplex PCR, and TCRdb's table has in-frame clones only and misses some. The table records around 81,000 clones, around nine tenths of them present only once. This specimen was CD4+ or CD8+ T cells sorted from blood, taken in a trial of the OX40 agonist ivuxolimab. Every receptor here comes from an adult with an advanced solid tumor such as melanoma, head and neck, liver or kidney cancer.

The CDR3 loop reads CASSHSVDSATGELFF. DNA of the CDR3: TGTGCCAGCAGCCATTCCGTTGATAGCGCCACCGGGGAGCTGTTTTTT. The chain employs TRBV4-2 and TRBJ2-2, with D maybe TRBD2 (5 bases). The CDR3 has 16 residues. Trimming shortened V by 3 bases and J by 4 bases, and 15 bases separated the two germline ends. Per the germline V gene, CDR1 is LGHNA and CDR2 is YNFKEQ.

The CDR3 DNA reads as TGTGCCAGCAGCGTATTTCTTAGCTCCTACAATGAGCAGTTCTTC. Protein: CASSVFLSSYNEQFF. This sequence joins TRBV9 and TRBJ2-1; the D is unclear. Germline CDR1 SGDLS, CDR2 YYNGEE. CDR3 length: 15 residues. V dropped 1 base and J dropped 0 bases, with 8 bases sitting between them.

The chain links TRBV2 to TRBJ1-2; D perhaps matches TRBD1 (6 bases). Trimming shortened V by 4 bases and J by 3 bases, and 9 bases separated the two germline ends. This CDR3 is built from 13 residues. Germline CDR1 is SNHLY and CDR2 is FYNNEI. The CDR3 reads CASSAGEDYGYTF. In DNA form, the CDR3 reads TGTGCCAGCAGTGCAGGGGAGGACTATGGCTACACCTTC.

The chain uses TRBV5-1 and TRBJ2-1; unclear D gene. The CDR3 consists of 12 residues. The germline V gene encodes CDR1 SGHRS and CDR2 YFSETQ. Trimming stripped 9 bases from V and 5 bases from J, with 12 bases between. The CDR3 here is CATRAGNNEQFF. CDR3 DNA: TGCGCCACCCGGGCAGGTAACAATGAGCAGTTCTTC.

The gene calls are TRBV7-9 and TRBJ1-4; D gene ambiguous. Germline V gene sequence: CDR1 SEHNR, CDR2 FQNEAQ (reference sequence). This CDR3 region has 16 residues. V was shortened by 5 bases and J by 0 bases, with 13 bases between the two germline ends. The CDR3 DNA sequence: TGTGCCAGCAGCACGCGGGGTGTGGCAACTAATGAAAAACTGTTTTTT. Its protein is CASSTRGVATNEKLFF.

The chain joins TRBV4-1 to TRBJ2-2, with TRBD2 matching 13 bases. Germline V gene lookup returns CDR1 MGHRA and CDR2 YSYEKL. With V trimmed by 0 bases and J by 1 base, 11 bases remained unmatched. The CDR3 runs 21 residues. The CDR3 DNA reads as TGCGCCAGCAGCCAAGAACGTTATAGGACTAGCGGGAGATTGAACACCGGGGAGCTGTTTTTT. Translation: CASSQERYRTSGRLNTGELFF.

The genes are TRBV2 and TRBJ2-7; D perhaps matches TRBD1 (6 bases). Germline CDR1 and CDR2: SNHLY and FYNNEI. V shed 6 bases and J shed 3 bases, with 15 bases lying between them. This CDR3 is built from 14 residues. The CDR3 DNA is TGTGCCAGCAGACCGGACAGTAACGTCTACGAGCAGTACTTC. Amino acids: CASRPDSNVYEQYF.

The chain combines TRBV7-2 with TRBJ2-1; a possible D gene is TRBD1 (5 bases). CDR1 and CDR2 from the germline V gene are SGHTA and FQGNSA. The CDR3 runs to 16 residues. V lost 5 bases, J lost 0 bases, and 14 bases lay in between. The CDR3 loop is CASSITRQLSYNEQFF. The CDR3 nucleotides are TGTGCCAGCAGCATTACTCGACAGCTCTCCTACAATGAGCAGTTCTTC.

This rearrangement joins TRBV5-1 to TRBJ2-1; possible D gene TRBD2, 7 bases. This CDR3 comprises 15 residues. The germline V gene has CDR1 SGHRS and CDR2 YFSETQ. Trimming shortened V by 0 bases and J by 9 bases, and 16 bases separated the two germline ends. CDR3 region: CASSLGDTGRGEQFF. In DNA, the CDR3 is TGCGCCAGCAGCTTGGGGGACACAGGGAGGGGTGAGCAGTTCTTC.

This clone is medium-sized. The chain has TRBV7-8 and TRBJ1-1; TRBD1 matches 7 bases. J lost 4 bases, V lost 6 bases, and 8 bases had no gene match. Germline V gene lookup returns CDR1 SGHVS and CDR2 FQNEAQ. This CDR3 comprises 14 residues. In DNA, the CDR3 is TGTGCCAGCAGGGCAGCAGGGGGGGGCACTGAAGCTTTCTTT. Its translation: CASRAAGGGTEAFF.

V usage is TRBV14 and J usage is TRBJ2-3, with TRBD2 identical over 11 bases. Germline CDR1 and CDR2: SGHDN and FVKESK. V gave up 0 bases and J gave up 5 bases; unmatched junction bases: 4. The length of the CDR3 is 16 residues. The CDR3 nucleotides are TGTGCCAGCAGCCAAGAGCTAGCGGGAGGTGGAGATACGCAGTATTTT. Protein: CASSQELAGGGDTQYF.

This clone has more than one count but fewer than ten. The chain is built from TRBV4-2 and TRBJ1-4, with D maybe TRBD1 (6 bases). CDR3 length: 16 residues. Trimming pared 0 bases from V and 2 bases from J, leaving 10 bases between. Germline V gene sequence: CDR1 LGHNA, CDR2 YNFKEQ. CDR3 sequence reads: CASSQDRGSTNEKLFF. CDR3 nucleotides: TGTGCCAGCAGCCAAGACAGGGGATCCACTAATGAAAAACTGTTTTTT.

The chain carries TRBV28 and TRBJ2-5, with D uncertain. Germline CDR1 and CDR2: MDHEN and SYDVKM. This CDR3 spans 10 amino acids. Trimming cost V 5 bases and J 14 bases, with 12 bases left between them. CDR3 nucleotides: TGTGCCAGCAGTGGTCCCAGAAGTTACTTC. The encoded protein is CASSGPRSYF.

The chain carries TRBV19 and TRBJ2-1; TRBD2 matches 8 bases. The CDR3 is made up of 13 amino acids. Trimming took 8 bases from V and 7 from J; bases not matched to a gene: 7. CDR1 and CDR2 from the germline V gene are LNHDA and SQIVND (reference sequence). CDR3 sequence: CASVPGGDNEQFF. The CDR3, as DNA: TGTGCCAGTGTGCCGGGAGGGGATAATGAGCAGTTCTTC.

The J gene is TRBJ2-7, the V gene TRBV7-2; D unresolved. The CDR3 runs to 13 residues. The germline CDR1 and CDR2 sequences are SGHTA and FQGNSA. Trimming removed 1 base from V and 4 bases from J, with 8 bases in between. CDR3 in DNA: TGTGCCAGCAGCTTAGTAGACGGGTACGAGCAGTACTTC. It translates to CASSLVDGYEQYF.

The chain carries TRBV19 and TRBJ2-1; 11 bases agree with TRBD2. Germline assignment: CDR1 LNHDA and CDR2 SQIVND (reference sequence). V was clipped by 5 bases and J by 8 bases; unmatched bases: 8. This CDR3 is 15 amino acids long. CDR3 sequence reads: CASSQTSGSRHEQFF. The CDR3 DNA reads as TGTGCCAGTAGTCAAACTAGCGGGAGTAGGCATGAGCAGTTCTTC.

The chain employs TRBV19 and TRBJ2-7, with 11 bases lining up with TRBD2. The ends lost 6 bases at V and 2 bases at J; junction bases unmatched: 12. Germline assignment: CDR1 LNHDA and CDR2 SQIVND (reference sequence). This CDR3 has 17 amino acids. CDR3 sequence reads: CASRNRVGTSGPYEQYF. The DNA of the CDR3 is TGTGCCAGTAGGAATCGGGTAGGGACTAGCGGTCCCTACGAGCAGTACTTC.

This clone appeared once. This chain links TRBV18 with TRBJ1-5; D possibly corresponds to TRBD1 (6 bases). The V gene lost 5 bases and the J gene lost 6 bases, with 11 bases spanning the gap. The CDR3 loop spans 13 amino acids. CDR1 is KGHSH and CDR2 is LQKENI in the germline V gene. In DNA, the CDR3 is TGTGCCAGCTCATATACAGGGACTCAGCCCCAGCATTTT. This translates into CASSYTGTQPQHF.

The chain combines TRBV18 with TRBJ2-1; 9 bases are a match to TRBD2. CDR1 is KGHSH and CDR2 is LQKENI in the germline V gene. After removal of 4 bases from V and 4 bases from J, the junction contained 20 bases not matched to a gene. The CDR3 consists of 20 residues. For the CDR3, the DNA is TGTGCCAGCTCACAATCTAGGACAGGTTCCCTAGCGGGGCGATACAATGAGCAGTTCTTC. Translating gives CASSQSRTGSLAGRYNEQFF.